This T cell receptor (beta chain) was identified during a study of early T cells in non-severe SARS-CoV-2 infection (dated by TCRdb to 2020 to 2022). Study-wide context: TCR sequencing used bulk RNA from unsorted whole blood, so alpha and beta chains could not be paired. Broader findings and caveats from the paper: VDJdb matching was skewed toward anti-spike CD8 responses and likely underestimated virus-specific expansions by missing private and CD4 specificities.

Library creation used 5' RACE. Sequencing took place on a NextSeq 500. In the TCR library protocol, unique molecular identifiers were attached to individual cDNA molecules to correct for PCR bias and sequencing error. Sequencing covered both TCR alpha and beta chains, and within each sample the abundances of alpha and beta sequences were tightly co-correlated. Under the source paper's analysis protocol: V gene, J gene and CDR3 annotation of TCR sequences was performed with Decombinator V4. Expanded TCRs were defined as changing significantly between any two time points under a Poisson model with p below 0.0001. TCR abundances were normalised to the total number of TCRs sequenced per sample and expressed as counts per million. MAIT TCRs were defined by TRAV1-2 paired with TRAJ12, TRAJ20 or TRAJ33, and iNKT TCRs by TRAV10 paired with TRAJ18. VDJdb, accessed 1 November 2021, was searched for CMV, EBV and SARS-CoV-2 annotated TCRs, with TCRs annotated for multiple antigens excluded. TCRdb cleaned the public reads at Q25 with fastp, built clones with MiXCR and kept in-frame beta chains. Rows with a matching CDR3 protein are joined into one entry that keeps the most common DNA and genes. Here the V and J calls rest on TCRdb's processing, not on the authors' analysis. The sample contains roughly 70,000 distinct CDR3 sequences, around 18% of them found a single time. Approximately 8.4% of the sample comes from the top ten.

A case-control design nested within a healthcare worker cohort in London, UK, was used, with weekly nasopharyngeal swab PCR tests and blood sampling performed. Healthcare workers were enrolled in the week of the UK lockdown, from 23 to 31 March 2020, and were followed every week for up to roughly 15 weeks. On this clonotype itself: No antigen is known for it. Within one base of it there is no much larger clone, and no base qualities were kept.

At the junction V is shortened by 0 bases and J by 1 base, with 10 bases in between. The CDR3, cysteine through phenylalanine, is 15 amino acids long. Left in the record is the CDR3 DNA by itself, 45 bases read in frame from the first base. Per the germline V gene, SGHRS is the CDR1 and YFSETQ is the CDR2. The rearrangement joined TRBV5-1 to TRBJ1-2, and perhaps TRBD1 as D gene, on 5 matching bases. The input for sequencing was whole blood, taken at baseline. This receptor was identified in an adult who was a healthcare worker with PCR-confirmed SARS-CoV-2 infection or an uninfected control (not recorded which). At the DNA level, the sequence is TGCGCCAGCAGCTTGGCAGACAGAGTTAACTATGGCTACACCTTC. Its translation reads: CASSLADRVNYGYTF.